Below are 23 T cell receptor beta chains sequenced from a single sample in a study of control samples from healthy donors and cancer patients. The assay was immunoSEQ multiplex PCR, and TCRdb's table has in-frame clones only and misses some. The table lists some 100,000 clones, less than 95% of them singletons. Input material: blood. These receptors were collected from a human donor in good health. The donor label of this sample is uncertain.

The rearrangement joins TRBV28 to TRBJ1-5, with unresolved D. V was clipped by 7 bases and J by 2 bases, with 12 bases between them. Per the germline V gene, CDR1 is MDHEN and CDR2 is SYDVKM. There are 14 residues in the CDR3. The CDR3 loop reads CASNPIPGNQPQHF. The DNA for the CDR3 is TGTGCCAGCAATCCAATACCAGGCAATCAGCCCCAGCATTTT.

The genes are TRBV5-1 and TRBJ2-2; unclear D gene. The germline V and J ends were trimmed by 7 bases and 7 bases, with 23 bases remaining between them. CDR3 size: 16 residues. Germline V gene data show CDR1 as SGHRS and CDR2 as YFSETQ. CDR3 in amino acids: CASLSTDGRGHGELFF. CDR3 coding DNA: TGCGCCAGCCTATCTACCGACGGGCGAGGTCACGGGGAGCTGTTTTTT.

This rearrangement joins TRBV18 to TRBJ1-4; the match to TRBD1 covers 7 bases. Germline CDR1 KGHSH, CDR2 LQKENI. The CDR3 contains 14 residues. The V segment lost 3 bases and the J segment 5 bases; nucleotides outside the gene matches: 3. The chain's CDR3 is CASSPGTANEKLFF. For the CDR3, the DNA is TGTGCCAGCTCACCCGGGACAGCAAATGAAAAACTGTTTTTT.

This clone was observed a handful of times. CDR3 sequence (DNA): TGCGCCAGCAGGACACGACTCGGATTCCCCCTCTCGCAGTATTTT. Translated: CASRTRLGFPLSQYF. The V and J genes are TRBV10-1 and TRBJ2-3; D call uncertain. There are 15 residues in the CDR3. Trimming took off 6 bases at V and 10 bases at J, with 23 bases between the two ends. Germline V gene lookup returns CDR1 WNHNN and CDR2 SYGVQD (reference sequence).

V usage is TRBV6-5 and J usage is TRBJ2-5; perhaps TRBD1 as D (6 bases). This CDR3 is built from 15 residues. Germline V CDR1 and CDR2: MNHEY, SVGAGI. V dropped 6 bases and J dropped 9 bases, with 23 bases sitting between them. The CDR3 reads CASSVDSLTERPQYF. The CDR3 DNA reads TGTGCCAGCAGCGTGGACAGTTTAACTGAGAGACCCCAGTACTTC.

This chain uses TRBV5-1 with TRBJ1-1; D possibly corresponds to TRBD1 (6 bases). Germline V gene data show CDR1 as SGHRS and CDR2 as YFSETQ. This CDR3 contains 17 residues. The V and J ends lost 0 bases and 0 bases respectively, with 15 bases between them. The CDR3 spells CASSLEGTGSMNTEAFF. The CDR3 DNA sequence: TGCGCCAGCAGCTTGGAGGGAACAGGGTCCATGAACACTGAAGCTTTCTTT. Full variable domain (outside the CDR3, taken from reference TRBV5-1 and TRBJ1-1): KAGVTQTPRYLIKTRGQQVTLSCSPISGHRSVSWYQQTPGQGLQFLFEYFSETQRNKGNFPGRFSGRQFSNSRSEMNVSTLELGDSALYLCASSLEGTGSMNTEAFFGQGTRLTVV.

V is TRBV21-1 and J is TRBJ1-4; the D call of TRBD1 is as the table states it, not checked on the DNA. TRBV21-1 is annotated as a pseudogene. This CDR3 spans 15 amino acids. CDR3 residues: CASSKAWDRVRELFF. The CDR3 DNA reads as TGTGCCAGCAGCAAAGCGTGGGACAGGGTAAGGGAACTGTTTTTT.

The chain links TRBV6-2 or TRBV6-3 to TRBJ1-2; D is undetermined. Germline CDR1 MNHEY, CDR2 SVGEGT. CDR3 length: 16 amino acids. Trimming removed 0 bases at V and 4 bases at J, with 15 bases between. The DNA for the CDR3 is TGTGCCAGCAGTTACTCCAAGGAGGCCTCCCTCTATGGCTACACCTTC. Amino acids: CASSYSKEASLYGYTF.

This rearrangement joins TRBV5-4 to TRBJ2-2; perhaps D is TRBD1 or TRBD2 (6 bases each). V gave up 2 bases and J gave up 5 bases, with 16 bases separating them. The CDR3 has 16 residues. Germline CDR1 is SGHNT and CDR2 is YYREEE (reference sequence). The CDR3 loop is CASSFGGSTLTGELFF. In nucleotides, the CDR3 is TGTGCCAGCAGCTTCGGGGGCAGCACCCTTACCGGGGAGCTGTTTTTT.

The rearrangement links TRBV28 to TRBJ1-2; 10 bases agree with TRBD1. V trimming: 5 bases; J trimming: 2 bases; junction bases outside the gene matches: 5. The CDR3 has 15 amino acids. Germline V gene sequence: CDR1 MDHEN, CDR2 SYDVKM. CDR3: CASSPSGQGNYGYTF. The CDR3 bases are TGTGCCAGCAGTCCCTCGGGACAGGGGAACTATGGCTACACCTTC.

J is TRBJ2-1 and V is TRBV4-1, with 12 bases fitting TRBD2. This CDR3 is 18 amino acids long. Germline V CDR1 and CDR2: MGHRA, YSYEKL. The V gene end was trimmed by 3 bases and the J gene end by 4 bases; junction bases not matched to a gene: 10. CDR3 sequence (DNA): TGCGCCAGCAGCCATGGTGGACTAGCGGGGAGGGCATACAATGAGCAGTTCTTC. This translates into CASSHGGLAGRAYNEQFF.

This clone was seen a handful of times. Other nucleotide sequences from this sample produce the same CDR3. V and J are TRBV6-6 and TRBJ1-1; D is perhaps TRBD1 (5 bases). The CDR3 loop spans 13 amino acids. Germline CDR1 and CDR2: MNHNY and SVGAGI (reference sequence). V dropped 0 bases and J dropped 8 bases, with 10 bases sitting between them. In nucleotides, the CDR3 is TGTGCCAGCAGTTACTCGAGGGGCTTAGAAGCTTTCTTT. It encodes CASSYSRGLEAFF.

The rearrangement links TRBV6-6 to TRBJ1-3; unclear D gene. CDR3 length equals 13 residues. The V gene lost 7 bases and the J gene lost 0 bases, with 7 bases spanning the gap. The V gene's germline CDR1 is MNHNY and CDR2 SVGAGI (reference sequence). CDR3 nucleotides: TGTGCCAGCACCGGCTACTCTGGAAACACCATATATTTT. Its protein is CASTGYSGNTIYF.

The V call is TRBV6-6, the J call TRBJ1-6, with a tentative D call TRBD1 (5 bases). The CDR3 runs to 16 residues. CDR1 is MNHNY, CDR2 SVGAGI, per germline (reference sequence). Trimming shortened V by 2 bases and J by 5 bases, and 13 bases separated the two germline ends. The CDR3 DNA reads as TGTGCCAGCAGTTACACGGGACCCAATAATAATTCACCCCTCCACTTT. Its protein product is CASSYTGPNNNSPLHF.

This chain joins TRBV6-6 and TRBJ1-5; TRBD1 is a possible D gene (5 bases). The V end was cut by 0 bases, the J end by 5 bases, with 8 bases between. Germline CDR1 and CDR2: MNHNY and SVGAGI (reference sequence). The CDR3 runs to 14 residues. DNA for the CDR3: TGTGCCAGCAGTTACTCGGCGGGGGATCAGCCCCAGCATTTT. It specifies CASSYSAGDQPQHF.

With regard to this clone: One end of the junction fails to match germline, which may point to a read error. CDR3 loop: CASSPEGRGKSF. The CDR3 DNA reads as TGTGCCAGCTCCCCTGAAGGAAGGGGGAAGAGCTTT. This chain uses TRBV18 with TRBJ1-6; D perhaps matches TRBD1 (6 bases). The CDR3 is 12 residues long. Germline V gene data show CDR1 as KGHSH and CDR2 as LQKENI.

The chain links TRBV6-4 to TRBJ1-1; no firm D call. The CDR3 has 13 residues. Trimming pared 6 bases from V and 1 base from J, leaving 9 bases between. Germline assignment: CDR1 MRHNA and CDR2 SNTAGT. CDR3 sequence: CASRPTANTEAFF. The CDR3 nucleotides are TGTGCCAGCAGACCTACAGCGAACACTGAAGCTTTCTTT.

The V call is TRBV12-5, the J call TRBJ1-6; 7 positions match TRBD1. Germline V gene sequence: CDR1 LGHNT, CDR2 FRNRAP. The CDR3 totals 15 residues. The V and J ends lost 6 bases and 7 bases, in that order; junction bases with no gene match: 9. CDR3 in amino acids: CASGTGTALNSPLHF. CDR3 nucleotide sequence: TGTGCTAGTGGGACCGGGACAGCACTCAATTCACCCCTCCACTTT.

The CDR3 protein is CASSRGVDTEAFF. In DNA form, the CDR3 reads TGTGCCAGCTCACGGGGGGTGGACACTGAAGCTTTCTTT. V gene TRBV18 combines with J gene TRBJ1-1; perhaps TRBD1 as D (5 bases). Looked up from germline, CDR1 is KGHSH and CDR2 is LQKENI. V was trimmed by 4 bases and J by 3 bases, leaving 9 bases between them. This CDR3 has 13 residues.

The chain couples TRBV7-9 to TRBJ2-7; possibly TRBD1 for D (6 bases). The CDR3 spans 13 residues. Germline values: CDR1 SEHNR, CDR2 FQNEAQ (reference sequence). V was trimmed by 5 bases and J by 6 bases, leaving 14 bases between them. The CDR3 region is CASSRETGTEQYF. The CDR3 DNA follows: TGTGCCAGCAGCCGCGAGACAGGTACCGAGCAGTACTTC.

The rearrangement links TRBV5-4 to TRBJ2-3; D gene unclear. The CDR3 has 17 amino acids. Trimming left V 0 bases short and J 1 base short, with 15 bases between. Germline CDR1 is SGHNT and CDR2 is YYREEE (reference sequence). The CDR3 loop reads CASSLAGGVGGTDTQYF. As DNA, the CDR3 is TGTGCCAGCAGCTTGGCCGGTGGGGTGGGTGGCACAGATACGCAGTATTTT.

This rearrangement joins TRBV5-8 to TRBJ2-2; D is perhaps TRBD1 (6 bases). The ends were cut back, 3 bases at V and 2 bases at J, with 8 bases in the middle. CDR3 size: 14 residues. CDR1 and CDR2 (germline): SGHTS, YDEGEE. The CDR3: CASSWTANTGELFF. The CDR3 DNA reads TGTGCCAGCAGCTGGACAGCAAACACCGGGGAGCTGTTTTTT.

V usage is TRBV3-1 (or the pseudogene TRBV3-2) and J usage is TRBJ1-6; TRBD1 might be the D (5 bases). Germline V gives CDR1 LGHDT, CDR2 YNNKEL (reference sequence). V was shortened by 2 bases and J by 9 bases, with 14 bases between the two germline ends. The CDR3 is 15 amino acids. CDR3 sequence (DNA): TGTGCCAGCAGCCAACAGGGTTTCGTTGGTTCACCCCTCCACTTT. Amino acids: CASSQQGFVGSPLHF.